This is a list of T cell receptor beta chains from one sample in a study of cytomegalovirus exposure and HLA in healthy donors. Clones were sequenced by immunoSEQ multiplex PCR, and TCRdb holds only the in-frame ones, with some missing. Found here are 200,000 to 250,000 clones, roughly 87% of them singletons; the top ten hold about 12%. Sample: PBMCs. The receptors shown here come from a man between 18 and 29 years old in good health and CMV-seropositive. The CDR3 runs from the conserved cysteine through the conserved F or W. A D gene is named only where the DNA matches it firmly. Part of the rows lack a size; the others show once, few, many or a class for expanded clones.

TRBV5-1	-	-	TRBJ2-4	CASSLGGTGNIQYF	TGCGCCAGCAGCTTGGGAGGGACTGGAAACATTCAGTACTTC
TRBV2	-	few	TRBJ1-2	CASIYLRGYTF	TGTGCCAGCATATACCTGAGGGGCTACACCTTC
TRBV6-1	TRBD2	-	TRBJ2-5	CASSRNEGRGETQYF	TGTGCCAGCAGCAGAAATGAGGGGAGGGGTGAGACCCAGTACTTC
TRBV28	-	-	TRBJ2-6	CASTRTGVVSGANVLTF	TGTGCCAGCACGAGAACAGGAGTAGTCTCTGGGGCCAACGTCCTGACTTTC
TRBV20-1	TRBD1	-	TRBJ2-7	CSTGGIGQYF	TGCAGTACAGGGGGAATTGGGCAGTACTTC
TRBV5-6	-	-	TRBJ2-2	CASTSVEVARNTGELFF	TGTGCCAGCACCTCCGTGGAGGTTGCGAGGAACACCGGGGAGCTGTTTTTT
TRBV19	TRBD1	-	TRBJ1-1	CATADRGRTEAFF	TGTGCCACCGCCGACAGGGGGAGAACTGAAGCTTTCTTT
TRBV27	-	once	TRBJ2-1	CASSLSLIPMNEQFF	TGTGCCAGCAGTTTATCCCTTATCCCTATGAATGAGCAGTTCTTC
TRBV6-5	TRBD1	-	TRBJ2-7	CASRTGQGHEQYF	TGTGCCAGCAGAACCGGACAGGGCCACGAGCAGTACTTC
TRBV2	-	-	TRBJ1-5	CASSDKMGNQPQHF	TGTGCCAGCAGTGACAAAATGGGCAATCAGCCCCAGCATTTT
TRBV4-3	-	-	TRBJ2-3	CASSQDGRGPDTQYF	TGCGCCAGCAGCCAAGATGGCCGGGGCCCAGATACGCAGTATTTT
TRBV4-3	-	-	TRBJ2-5	CASSWKTGGTQYF	TGCGCCAGCAGCTGGAAAACTGGCGGGACCCAGTACTTC
TRBV27	-	-	TRBJ1-1	CASSLLGGFISGEAFF	TGTGCCAGCAGTTTATTGGGGGGTTTCATAAGTGGTGAAGCTTTCTTT
TRBV29-1	-	-	TRBJ1-1	CSVVGHEAFF	TGCAGCGTTGTCGGGCATGAAGCTTTCTTT
TRBV28	-	-	TRBJ1-1	CASSLFLDTRMNTEAFF	TGTGCCAGCAGTTTATTCCTGGACACTCGTATGAACACTGAAGCTTTCTTT
TRBV9	TRBD1	-	TRBJ2-1	CASSAERRQGIYNEQFF	TGTGCCAGCAGCGCCGAGCGAAGACAGGGGATCTACAATGAGCAGTTCTTC
TRBV30	TRBD2	-	TRBJ2-7	CAWSGVGRDEQYF	TGTGCCTGGAGTGGGGTAGGGAGGGACGAGCAGTACTTC
TRBV28	-	-	TRBJ2-2	CASGTGSATNTGELFF	TGTGCCAGCGGAACAGGGTCTGCCACAAACACCGGGGAGCTGTTTTTT
TRBV27	-	-	TRBJ2-7	CASSSLGEQYF	TGTGCCAGCAGTTCCCTCGGGGAGCAGTACTTC
TRBV6-1	TRBD1	-	TRBJ2-7	CASSELTGGSYEQYF	TGTGCCAGCAGTGAGCTGACAGGGGGCAGCTACGAGCAGTACTTC
TRBV27	TRBD1	-	TRBJ1-1	CASSTRQGWATEAFF	TGTGCCAGCAGTACTCGACAGGGTTGGGCCACTGAAGCTTTCTTT
TRBV28	TRBD1	few	TRBJ1-1	CASSLRGHTEAFF	TGTGCCAGCAGTTTAAGGGGGCACACTGAAGCTTTCTTT
TRBV7-9	-	-	TRBJ1-3	CASSFGPLLSGNTIYF	TGTGCCAGCAGTTTCGGGCCTCTCCTCTCTGGAAACACCATATATTTT
TRBV7-9	-	-	TRBJ1-2	CASSYNRASYGYTF	TGTGCCAGCAGCTATAACCGGGCAAGCTATGGCTACACCTTC
TRBV6-6	-	-	TRBJ1-1	CASSYGGVTEAFF	TGTGCCAGCAGTTACGGAGGGGTCACTGAAGCTTTCTTT
TRBV11-2	-	few	TRBJ2-7	CASSLSAVIYEQYF	TGTGCCAGCAGCCTCTCAGCGGTAATTTACGAGCAGTACTTC
TRBV5-6	-	-	TRBJ1-1	CASNKGLDTEAFF	TGTGCCAGCAACAAGGGGTTGGACACTGAAGCTTTCTTT
TRBV6-5	TRBD1	-	TRBJ1-1	CASSYGTGEQNTEAFF	TGTGCCAGCAGTTACGGGACAGGGGAACAGAACACTGAAGCTTTCTTT
TRBV29-1	-	-	TRBJ2-7	CSVGAGLHTHEQYF	TGCAGCGTTGGGGCCGGACTTCACACCCACGAGCAGTACTTC
TRBV27	TRBD2	-	TRBJ2-1	CASSFGGVQSRSYNEQFF	TGTGCCAGCAGTTTCGGGGGGGTTCAATCACGATCCTACAATGAGCAGTTCTTC
TRBV5-4	-	-	TRBJ1-1	CASSLDYVNTEAFF	TGTGCCAGCAGCTTGGATTACGTAAACACTGAAGCTTTCTTT
TRBV19	-	-	TRBJ1-2	CASSPAPGSYGYTF	TGTGCCAGTAGCCCCGCTCCCGGTTCCTATGGCTACACCTTC
TRBV25-1	TRBD2	-	TRBJ2-7	CASSEWEGGIGEQYF	TGTGCCAGCAGTGAGTGGGAGGGCGGAATAGGGGAGCAGTACTTC
TRBV15	-	-	TRBJ1-5	CATSQSRGQPQHF	TGTGCCACCAGCCAGTCGCGTGGACAGCCCCAGCATTTT
TRBV7-3	-	-	TRBJ2-1	CASSSGGNEQFF	TGTGCCAGCAGCTCCGGGGGCAATGAGCAGTTCTTC
TRBV2	-	once	TRBJ2-7	CASSFGAPYEQYF	TGTGCCAGCAGTTTCGGGGCCCCCTACGAGCAGTACTTC
TRBV5-1	TRBD2	-	TRBJ2-7	CASSSGTSGKAWHEQYF	TGCGCCAGCAGCTCCGGGACTAGCGGGAAAGCGTGGCACGAGCAGTACTTC